This T cell receptor beta chain was observed in a study of vaccination and CD4 T cells after COVID-19 (dated by TCRdb to the early 2020s). A note on the overall study: SARS-CoV-2 positivity had been established in the convalescent patients by nasal swab PCR, and mild disease was recorded in several of these patients and severe disease in one. Control cultures used a CEFX viral epitope pool as positive control, an HIV-1 Nef peptide pool as negative control, or no peptide. Post-vaccine blood samples were obtained a median of approximately 70 days after the second vaccine dose, with a range of 14 to 241 days. The cultures were stimulated with overlapping spike peptide pools from SARS-CoV-2 and from the common cold coronaviruses HCoV-NL63, HCoV-OC43 and HCoV-229E. Each participant got two doses of either the Pfizer-BioNTech BNT162b2 vaccine (n=8) or the Moderna mRNA-1273 vaccine (n=2). In the convalescent cohort there were six males and four females, among whom were two Hispanic individuals, seven Caucasians, two Asians and one multiracial person. In over 8 COVID-19 convalescent patients and a few infection-naive healthy vaccine recipients, researchers compared the spike-specific CD4+ TCR repertoire from before mRNA vaccination with the repertoire from after. Post-COVID blood samples from convalescent patients were collected a median of roughly 100 days after diagnosis, with a range of roughly 30 to 170 days.

The label giving this sample's treatment or condition can be read as: approximately 9-day PBMC culture with coronavirus spike peptide pools or control peptides (ViraFEST assay). To expand antigen-specific T cells with peptide pools and then pick out the expanded clonotypes through TCR sequencing, the study relied on the ViraFEST assay. The convalescent patients' positive SARS-CoV-2 PCR tests fell between March and December 2020, which was before the Alpha, Beta and Delta variants emerged in the United States. Each well held roughly 2.2 million PBMCs cultured in IMDM containing about 5% human AB serum and about 10 IU/ml IL-2, with 10 ug/ml peptide pools added. Half of the culture medium was replaced with fresh IL-2-containing medium on days 3 and 7. Once the cells had been in culture for roughly 10 days, the EasySep CD4+ T cell isolation kit was used to isolate CD4+ T cells by negative selection. Ficoll-Paque Plus gradient centrifugation was used to isolate PBMCs from whole blood, and the isolated PBMCs were then either used fresh or cryopreserved at -140C. Culture conditions were generally each tested in triplicate wells.

Broad study findings and their caveats: The median number of SARS-CoV-2-reactive clonotypes rose from 20 to 25 after infection to a few dozen after vaccination, but the change was not significant. The study included relatively few convalescent patients and did not analyze early timepoints after natural infection. Nearly all vaccine-specific clones in convalescent patients (304 of 307) were mono-reactive for SARS-CoV-2 spike rather than cross-reactive with common cold coronaviruses. Among convalescent patients, a median roughly 84% of the SARS-CoV-2-reactive clones seen after vaccination appeared only after vaccination, which suggests priming specific to the vaccine.

Receptor libraries were prepared by PCR. DNA from cultured CD4+ T cells underwent TCR sequencing with the Oncomine TCR Beta short-read assay at the Johns Hopkins FTIC core. The QIAamp micro DNA kit was used to extract genomic DNA from the cultured CD4+ T cells. Oncomine TCR Beta libraries made from cultured CD4+ T cells were pooled using unique dual indexes and sequenced on an Illumina iSeq 100. The study's processing was this. Non-productive sequences were filtered out, and CDR3s that did not start with C, did not end with F or W, or were shorter than 7 amino acids were discarded. Antigen-specific clonotypes were identified with the MANAFEST web application by comparing peptide-stimulated wells with reference and other culture wells. An FDR below 0.05, an odds ratio above 5, and a productive frequency above 0.1% in at least two of three replicate wells were required for clones to be considered positive. Cross-reactive clonotypes were defined as significantly expanded in both SARS-CoV-2 spike wells and at least one common cold coronavirus spike condition. Similarity between CDR3 sequences was evaluated in R version 3.6.1 using Levenshtein distances (stringdist) and unrooted phylogenetic trees (ape). TCRdb reworked the public reads: Q25 trimming with fastp, MiXCR clone assembly, productive beta chains retained. Here each entry gathers all rows of one CDR3 protein and keeps the most common genes and DNA. TCRdb, not the original authors, processed these V and J calls. This sample comprises roughly 18,000 distinct CDR3 sequences, roughly half of them detected only once. Jointly, the top ten make up about 13% of the sample.

The CDR3 has 14 amino acids, counting the end cysteine and phenylalanine. Of the read, only the CDR3 DNA is kept; its 42 bases are in frame from base 1. CDR1 and CDR2 are read off the germline V gene as SGHVS and FQNEAQ. V drops 3 bases and J drops 0 bases, leaving 6 bases in between. This clonotype has only one observation. This clone's antigen is unknown. No qualities accompany the bases; no much larger clone lies one base away. One read represents weak support. Recombination linked TRBV7-8 to TRBJ1-3; the D gene is not confidently resolved. The receptor comes from a human donor who had recovered from COVID-19. The sample taken for sequencing was CD4+ T cells from blood, cultured in vitro. DNA sequence: TGTGCCAGCAGCTTCTGGGGCTCTGGAAACACCATATATTTT. It translates to CASSFWGSGNTIYF.